What follows are 18 T cell receptor beta chains derived from one specimen sequenced in a study of shared clonotypes between healthy human individuals. Using immunoSEQ multiplex PCR, the repertoire was profiled, and TCRdb retains in-frame clones only, with some absent. Among 2 million to 2.5 million clones listed, 95% were seen once. The sequencing input was naive CD4+ T cells sorted from blood. The subset: CD45RA+ positively selected. The receptors here all came from a man aged 18 to 29 in good health.

The chain joins TRBV10-3 to TRBJ2-1, with 7 bases matching TRBD1. The CDR3 is 14 residues long. Losses at the gene ends were 6 bases for V and 8 bases for J; bases not matched to a gene: 10. CDR1 is ENHRY and CDR2 is SYGVKD in the germline V gene. The CDR3 DNA reads TGTGCCATCAGCGAGGGGGCGTACATCGATGAGCAGTTCTTC. This gives the protein CAISEGAYIDEQFF.

This chain connects TRBV4-1 to TRBJ1-1; perhaps TRBD1 as D (6 bases). Germline CDR1 MGHRA, CDR2 YSYEKL. This CDR3 has 16 amino acids. With 4 bases removed from V and 0 bases from J, the gap between germline ends came to 15 bases. The CDR3 is CASSRVRGPMNTEAFF. In DNA form, the CDR3 reads TGCGCCAGCAGCCGAGTTCGGGGGCCCATGAACACTGAAGCTTTCTTT.

This clone has just one count. The J gene is TRBJ1-2, the V gene TRBV5-6, with D maybe TRBD1 (5 bases). The CDR3 extends over 13 amino acids. Trimming took 4 bases from V and 1 from J, leaving 8 bases between them. CDR1 is SGHDT and CDR2 is YYEEEE in the germline V gene. This chain's CDR3 is CASSRTSNYGYTF. In DNA form, the CDR3 reads TGTGCCAGCAGCAGGACAAGTAACTATGGCTACACCTTC.

The chain joins TRBV6-5 to TRBJ1-4; tentatively, D is TRBD1 (5 bases). V was clipped by 10 bases and J by 1 base, with 16 bases between them. The germline V gene has CDR1 MNHEY and CDR2 SVGAGI. The length of the CDR3 is 15 residues. The CDR3 DNA reads as TGTGCCACCGCTCTAATGGGACTAACTAATGAAAAACTGTTTTTT. Translated, it gives CATALMGLTNEKLFF.

In its sample, this clone was seen once. The chain couples TRBV30 to TRBJ1-5; 8 positions match TRBD1. The V gene end was trimmed by 1 base and the J gene end by 5 bases; junction bases not matched to a gene: 16. The CDR3 is 18 amino acids. The germline V gene encodes CDR1 GTSNPN and CDR2 SVGIG (reference sequence). CDR3: CAWSDGAGGRSRDQPQHF. The CDR3 DNA is TGTGCCTGGAGTGATGGGGCAGGGGGCAGGTCGAGGGATCAGCCCCAGCATTTT.

V and J are TRBV7-9 and TRBJ1-1; D uncertain. Germline CDR1 and CDR2: SEHNR and FQNEAQ (reference sequence). The CDR3 covers 12 residues. V dropped 3 bases and J dropped 3 bases, with 5 bases sitting between them. CDR3 amino acids: CASSFRDTEAFF. CDR3 in DNA: TGTGCCAGCAGCTTCCGGGACACTGAAGCTTTCTTT.

The gene calls are TRBV6-1 and TRBJ2-2; D unclear. Looked up from germline, CDR1 is MNHNS and CDR2 is SASEGT. The CDR3 has 14 residues. Trimming removed 3 bases from V and 5 bases from J, with 10 bases in between. CDR3 sequence: CASSELGQTGELFF. The CDR3 DNA is TGTGCCAGCAGTGAGTTGGGTCAAACCGGGGAGCTGTTTTTT.

The rearrangement joins TRBV6-4 to TRBJ2-2; 9 positions match TRBD1. The germline V gene encodes CDR1 MRHNA and CDR2 SNTAGT. The junction had 7 bases not matched to a gene; V was cut back by 4 bases and J by 4 bases. The CDR3 has 16 residues. Written as DNA, the CDR3 is TGTGCCAGCAGTGGAGGGACAGGGTTTGGCACCGGGGAGCTGTTTTTT. Translating gives CASSGGTGFGTGELFF.

The chain employs TRBV6-1 and TRBJ2-7; 9 bases are shared with TRBD1. Germline trimming cut 8 bases from V and 9 bases from J; bases unmatched to any gene: 14. Germline CDR1 reads MNHNS; CDR2 reads SASEGT. The CDR3 sequence is 14 residues long. As DNA, the CDR3 is TGTGCCAGCCGAGAGGGGACAGGGCGAAGCTTGCAGTACTTC. The encoded protein is CASREGTGRSLQYF.

This chain joins TRBV19 and TRBJ1-2, with a weak D call TRBD1 (6 bases). This CDR3 is 15 amino acids long. Trimming removed 5 bases at V and 4 bases at J, with 17 bases between. The germline CDR1 and CDR2 sequences are LNHDA and SQIVND (reference sequence). The CDR3 reads CASSAAGTKAYGYTF. The CDR3 region has the DNA TGTGCCAGTAGTGCCGCCGGGACAAAGGCCTATGGCTACACCTTC.

The rearrangement uses TRBV7-2 and TRBJ1-6, with 12 bases fitting TRBD1. The germline V gene has CDR1 SGHTA and CDR2 FQGNSA. The length of the CDR3 is 15 residues. The trim removed 5 bases at V and 9 bases at J, leaving 5 bases unmatched. CDR3 nucleotides: TGTGCCAGCAGCACAGGGACAGGGGGCTTTTCACCCCTCCACTTT. This gives the protein CASSTGTGGFSPLHF.

The rearrangement joins TRBV4-1 to TRBJ1-4; D is unclear. The CDR3 runs to 13 residues. Germline V gene data show CDR1 as MGHRA and CDR2 as YSYEKL. V dropped 6 bases and J dropped 4 bases, with 9 bases sitting between them. Here the CDR3 reads CASSKVINEKLFF. CDR3 nucleotide sequence: TGCGCCAGCAGTAAAGTCATTAATGAAAAACTGTTTTTT.

This clone has just one count. The chain employs TRBV6-5 and TRBJ2-1; possibly TRBD1 or TRBD2 for D (5 bases each). Trimming pared 7 bases from V and 4 bases from J, leaving 14 bases between. The germline CDR1 and CDR2 sequences are MNHEY and SVGAGI. This CDR3 has 14 amino acids. The chain's CDR3 is CASKEGQTYNEQFF. DNA of the CDR3: TGTGCCAGCAAAGAGGGGCAAACTTACAATGAGCAGTTCTTC.

This clone was detected only once. The J gene is TRBJ2-1, the V gene TRBV4-1; 11 bases fit TRBD2. The CDR3 loop spans 16 amino acids. The ends lost 6 bases at V and 2 bases at J; junction bases unmatched: 6. Germline V gene lookup returns CDR1 MGHRA and CDR2 YSYEKL. The CDR3 DNA is TGCGCCAGCAGATTTGGGACTAGCGGTACCTACAATGAGCAGTTCTTC. As protein: CASRFGTSGTYNEQFF.

The gene calls are TRBV4-3 and TRBJ1-4; D ambiguous. CDR1 LGHNA and CDR2 YSLEER come from the germline V gene. The CDR3 spans 16 residues. Between the trimmed V and J ends, which lost 4 bases and 0 bases, there was a span of 12 bases. The CDR3 DNA reads as TGCGCCAGCAGCCTTCGGAGTACGGCAACTAATGAAAAACTGTTTTTT. This gives the protein CASSLRSTATNEKLFF.

This clone was counted a single time. As DNA, the CDR3 is TGTGCCAGCAGTAGGGTGGGACTTGATGGCTACACCTTC. This gives the protein CASSRVGLDGYTF. The rearrangement joins TRBV5-4 to TRBJ1-2; D is perhaps TRBD1 (5 bases). The CDR3 totals 13 residues. Trimming removed 5 bases from V and 6 bases from J, with 14 bases in between. Germline CDR1 is SGHNT and CDR2 is YYREEE (reference sequence).

Comment on this clone: Other DNA sequences from this sample encode an identical CDR3 as well. The chain couples TRBV30 to TRBJ1-2; D might be TRBD1 (5 bases). V shed 3 bases and J shed 5 bases, with 7 bases lying between them. Per germline, CDR1 GTSNPN and CDR2 SVGIG (reference sequence). This CDR3 contains 11 residues. The CDR3 DNA is TGTGCCTGGAGCAGGGTGTATGGCTACACCTTC. Translation: CAWSRVYGYTF.

The chain employs TRBV18 and TRBJ1-2; maybe TRBD1 (5 bases). The CDR3 contains 14 residues. In germline, CDR1 is KGHSH, CDR2 LQKENI. The V and J ends lost 4 bases and 4 bases respectively, with 13 bases between them. CDR3 nucleotides: TGTGCCAGCTCACGTGAGGGGATGGGCTATGGCTACACCTTC. Translation: CASSREGMGYGYTF.